Only a few counts were recorded for the clone carrying this T cell receptor beta chain. Its antigen is currently unknown. The CDR3 loop spans 16 amino acids. V was clipped by 6 bases and J by 0 bases; unmatched bases: 9. Germline lookup yields CDR1 MNHEY and CDR2 SVGEGT. The sample comes from a study of blood T cells in healthy people across ages. Study-wide background: Template switching caught about one barcoded beta molecule for each two T cells. Study conclusions and caveats: Long-lived donors exceeded aged donors in naive CD4+ cells and diversity.

The use of a sample-barcoded 5' primer and a J-beta primer mix characterized a second PCR of roughly 6 to 11 cycles. TCRdb re-called the 5' RACE reads through MiXCR, storing one row per CDR3 protein. The sample carries hundreds of thousands of distinct CDR3 sequences, approximately 40% recorded once. The sequenced material came from blood. This receptor was obtained from a man at least 80 years old in good health. V is TRBV6-2 or TRBV6-3 and J is TRBJ2-7; TRBD2 matches at 9 bases. CDR3 sequence reads: CASRTWGTSLSYEQYF. CDR3 in DNA: TGTGCCAGCAGGACGTGGGGGACTAGCCTCTCCTACGAGCAGTACTTC.